These 29 T cell receptor beta chains came from one sample sequenced in a study of beta chain features in type 1 diabetes. Expressed TCRB transcripts were sequenced because the entire RNA isolate underwent reverse transcription. Sequenced by immunoSEQ multiplex PCR; TCRdb stores in-frame clones only, minus some. The sample contains 200,000 to 250,000 clones, under 13% of which appear only once. The source material was central memory CD4+ T cells from blood. The source of these receptors is a man in his late teens or twenties in good health.

This clone was seen more than once but under ten times. The chain is built from TRBV18 and TRBJ2-1; the D is unclear. Germline assignment: CDR1 KGHSH and CDR2 LQKENI. The CDR3 is made up of 16 amino acids. V was shortened by 3 bases and J by 0 bases, with 12 bases between the two germline ends. CDR3 nucleotide sequence: TGTGCCAGCTCACCTCAATCGACCAACTCCTACAATGAGCAGTTCTTC. Translating gives CASSPQSTNSYNEQFF.

The rearrangement links TRBV15 to TRBJ1-1; D unclear. Germline V lookup: CDR1 LNHNV, CDR2 YYDKDF (reference sequence). V was cut by 5 bases and J by 6 bases, with 13 bases left in between. The CDR3 covers 13 residues. The CDR3 spells CATSPRTGAEAFF. CDR3 nucleotide sequence: TGTGCCACCAGCCCGCGGACCGGGGCTGAAGCTTTCTTT.

This clone was counted a few times. CDR3 amino acids: CASVGGLDYGYTF. In nucleotides, the CDR3 is TGTGCCAGCGTGGGGGGCTTGGACTATGGCTACACCTTC. The J gene is TRBJ1-2, the V gene TRBV2; maybe TRBD1 (6 bases). Germline V gives CDR1 SNHLY, CDR2 FYNNEI. Trimming removed 8 bases from V and 3 bases from J, with 13 bases in between. The CDR3 is made up of 13 amino acids.

This clone appeared a few times. The chain uses TRBV29-1 and TRBJ2-3; 12 positions agree with TRBD2. CDR1 and CDR2 from the germline V gene are SQVTM and ANQGSEA. Trimming cost V 8 bases and J 5 bases; bases outside gene matches: 8. This CDR3 contains 14 residues. CDR3 loop: CSSWGLAGGDTQYF. In nucleotides, the CDR3 is TGCAGCTCCTGGGGACTAGCGGGTGGAGATACGCAGTATTTT.

This clone was counted a few times. V gene TRBV2 combines with J gene TRBJ2-7; D is unresolved. Trimming stripped 7 bases from V and 3 bases from J, with 16 bases between. In germline, CDR1 is SNHLY, CDR2 FYNNEI. CDR3 length: 14 residues. Here the CDR3 reads CASMRGLRDYEQYF. Here the CDR3 DNA reads TGTGCCAGCATGAGAGGATTGCGCGACTACGAGCAGTACTTC.

This clone came up many times. The rearrangement uses TRBV5-1 and TRBJ2-4; no firm D call. V lost 0 bases and J lost 5, with 0 bases in between. This CDR3 comprises 11 residues. CDR1 is SGHRS and CDR2 is YFSETQ in the germline V gene. This CDR3 is CASSLENIQYF. CDR3 coding DNA: TGCGCCAGCAGCTTGGAAAACATTCAGTACTTC.

This clone was counted only a few times. The chain has TRBV30 and TRBJ2-3; TRBD2 agrees at 10 bases. The junction had 5 bases not matched to a gene; V was cut back by 3 bases and J by 5 bases. Per the germline V gene, CDR1 is GTSNPN and CDR2 is SVGIG (reference sequence). The CDR3 is 14 amino acids. CDR3 amino acids: CAWRLAGMRDTQYF. The CDR3 DNA reads TGTGCCTGGAGACTAGCGGGAATGAGAGATACGCAGTATTTT.

At least ten counts were recorded for this clone. Distinct nucleotide sequences in the sample also encode this CDR3. The V and J genes are TRBV7-2 and TRBJ1-5; D remains unclear. CDR3 size: 14 residues. V was shortened by 3 bases and J by 6 bases, with 12 bases between the two germline ends. Germline values: CDR1 SGHTA, CDR2 FQGNSA. CDR3 region: CASSFGPSGQPQHF. CDR3 DNA sequence: TGTGCCAGCAGCTTCGGACCTTCGGGTCAGCCCCAGCATTTT.

There are a few counts of this clone. The chain employs TRBV30 and TRBJ1-1; tentative D call: TRBD1 (5 bases). The germline V gene encodes CDR1 GTSNPN and CDR2 SVGIG (reference sequence). Between the trimmed V and J ends, which lost 1 base and 4 bases, there was a span of 13 bases. The CDR3 has 14 residues. This chain's CDR3 is CAWSEVRGGTEAFF. The CDR3 nucleotides are TGTGCCTGGAGTGAAGTGAGGGGCGGCACTGAAGCTTTCTTT.

In its sample, this clone was seen a few times. The chain couples TRBV14 to TRBJ2-1, with TRBD2 matching 11 bases. Germline V CDR1 and CDR2: SGHDN, FVKESK. The CDR3 covers 16 residues. The V and J ends lost 4 bases and 0 bases, in that order; junction bases with no gene match: 2. As DNA, the CDR3 is TGTGCCAGCAGCCCAACTAGCGGGAGCTCCTACAATGAGCAGTTCTTC. Protein: CASSPTSGSSYNEQFF.

The CDR3 region is CATAQGTNTEAFF. The CDR3 DNA reads as TGCGCCACCGCACAGGGGACGAACACTGAAGCTTTCTTT. The chain uses TRBV5-1 and TRBJ1-1; 7 nucleotides align to TRBD1. Trimming at V came to 9 bases and at J to 1 base, leaving 6 bases not matched to a gene. This CDR3 comprises 13 residues. The germline V gene has CDR1 SGHRS and CDR2 YFSETQ.

The chain employs TRBV30 and TRBJ2-1; TRBD2 is a possible D gene (6 bases). Germline V gene data show CDR1 as GTSNPN and CDR2 as SVGIG (reference sequence). V gave up 2 bases and J gave up 6 bases, with 14 bases separating them. The CDR3 contains 14 residues. Here the CDR3 DNA reads TGTGCCTGGAGTATCTTAGCGGATACCAATGAGCAGTTCTTC. Translated, it gives CAWSILADTNEQFF.

This clone has only a few counts. The CDR3: CASTGDRKSSYEQYF. In DNA form, the CDR3 reads TGTGCCAGCACTGGGGACCGAAAGAGCTCCTACGAGCAGTACTTC. The gene calls are TRBV2 and TRBJ2-7, with D perhaps being TRBD1 or TRBD2 (5 bases each). V lost 7 bases to trimming and J lost 0 bases, with 16 bases between them. CDR1 and CDR2 from the germline V gene are SNHLY and FYNNEI. The CDR3 has 15 residues. Together with reference TRBV2 and TRBJ2-7, the CDR3 gives the full variable domain: EPEVTQTPSHQVTQMGQEVILRCVPISNHLYFYWYRQILGQKVEFLVSFYNNEISEKSEIFDDQFSVERPDGSNFTLKIRSTKLEDSAMYFCASTGDRKSSYEQYFGPGTRLTVT.

In this sample, this clone turned up a few times. The rearrangement joins TRBV7-2 to TRBJ2-3; D not resolved. The ends were cut back, 1 base at V and 5 bases at J, with 7 bases in the middle. The CDR3 is 13 amino acids. The V gene's germline CDR1 is SGHTA and CDR2 FQGNSA. The CDR3 reads CASSLVVRDTQYF. Here the CDR3 DNA reads TGTGCCAGCAGCTTAGTAGTCAGAGATACGCAGTATTTT.

This clone was seen more than once but under ten times. This chain uses TRBV4-2 with TRBJ2-2; 9 nucleotides align to TRBD2. This CDR3 has 16 amino acids. J was trimmed by 6 bases and V by 0 bases; bases with no gene match: 5. Germline CDR1 LGHNA, CDR2 YNFKEQ. CDR3 region: CASSQEAGGVAGELFF. DNA of the CDR3: TGTGCCAGCAGCCAAGAAGCGGGAGGAGTAGCCGGGGAGCTGTTTTTT.

This clone was seen a few times. This chain connects TRBV18 to TRBJ2-2; the D is unclear. The V end was cut by 3 bases, the J end by 9 bases, with 5 bases between. The CDR3 is 11 residues long. CDR1 is KGHSH, CDR2 LQKENI, per germline. CDR3: CASSPTRELFF. Here the CDR3 DNA reads TGTGCCAGCTCACCGACCCGGGAGCTGTTTTTT.

The chain is built from TRBV30 and TRBJ2-5, with D uncertain. The V gene lost 0 bases and the J gene lost 1 base, with 12 bases spanning the gap. Germline loops: CDR1 GTSNPN, CDR2 SVGIG (reference sequence). The CDR3 contains 15 residues. CDR3 region: CAWSVQSPGQETQYF. In nucleotides, the CDR3 is TGTGCCTGGAGTGTACAATCCCCGGGCCAAGAGACCCAGTACTTC.

This clone was observed a few times. The rearrangement uses TRBV11-2 and TRBJ2-6; unclear D gene. Trimming removed 1 base at V and 1 base at J, with 2 bases between. Germline CDR1 and CDR2: SGHAT and FQNNGV. The CDR3 runs 14 residues. CDR3 protein: CASSLGSGANVLTF. The CDR3, as DNA: TGTGCCAGCAGCTTAGGATCTGGGGCCAACGTCCTGACTTTC.

The chain uses TRBV4-1 and TRBJ2-5; D ambiguous. Germline V gene sequence: CDR1 MGHRA, CDR2 YSYEKL. CDR3 length: 15 amino acids. The V end was cut by 0 bases, the J end by 5 bases, with 13 bases between. The DNA of the CDR3 is TGCGCCAGCAGCCAAGAAGGAGTGGCGAAGGAGACCCAGTACTTC. Residues: CASSQEGVAKETQYF.

This rearrangement joins TRBV9 to TRBJ2-4, with no clear D. Germline V gene sequence: CDR1 SGDLS, CDR2 YYNGEE. There are 13 residues in the CDR3. V lost 4 bases, J lost 8 bases, and 13 bases lay in between. The chain's CDR3 is CASSPYPGDIQYF. The DNA of the CDR3 is TGTGCCAGCAGCCCCTACCCTGGGGACATTCAGTACTTC.

The table lists this clone with a few counts. The chain uses TRBV5-1 and TRBJ2-3; TRBD1 might be the D (5 bases). This CDR3 region has 15 residues. Trimming pared 4 bases from V and 0 bases from J, leaving 12 bases between. Germline V gene data show CDR1 as SGHRS and CDR2 as YFSETQ. For the CDR3, the DNA is TGCGCCAGCAGCGGCCCCGGACAAAGCACAGATACGCAGTATTTT. It yields the protein CASSGPGQSTDTQYF.

The chain joins TRBV7-2 to TRBJ1-1; D not certain. Germline assignment: CDR1 SGHTA and CDR2 FQGNSA. This CDR3 spans 13 amino acids. V dropped 3 bases and J dropped 3 bases, with 8 bases sitting between them. CDR3: CASSFNRHTEAFF. In DNA form, the CDR3 reads TGTGCCAGCAGCTTCAACCGCCACACTGAAGCTTTCTTT. Drawing the rest from reference TRBV7-2 and TRBJ1-1, the complete variable domain is GAGVSQSPSNKVTEKGKDVELRCDPISGHTALYWYRQSLGQGLEFLIYFQGNSAPDKSGLPSDRFSAERTGGSVSTLTIQRTQQEDSAVYLCASSFNRHTEAFFGQGTRLTVV.

The rearrangement uses TRBV4-3 and TRBJ2-7; D possibly corresponds to TRBD1 (6 bases). The V end lost 0 bases, the J end lost 3 bases, and 6 bases lay between the germline ends. The CDR3 has 13 amino acids. Germline V gene lookup returns CDR1 LGHNA and CDR2 YSLEER. CDR3 protein: CASSQEGGYEQYF. The CDR3 DNA sequence: TGCGCCAGCAGCCAAGAAGGGGGCTACGAGCAGTACTTC.

In its sample, this clone was seen many times. The chain uses TRBV11-2 and TRBJ2-7, with no clear D. Germline V gives CDR1 SGHAT, CDR2 FQNNGV. CDR3 length equals 13 residues. Trimming removed 8 bases from V and 0 bases from J, with 11 bases in between. The CDR3 loop is CASQIGDSYEQYF. In nucleotides, the CDR3 is TGTGCCAGCCAAATTGGGGACTCCTACGAGCAGTACTTC. Filled out from reference TRBV11-2 and TRBJ2-7, the complete variable domain reads EAGVAQSPRYKIIEKRQSVAFWCNPISGHATLYWYQQILGQGPKLLIQFQNNGVVDDSQLPKDRFSAERLKGVDSTLKIQPAKLEDSAVYLCASQIGDSYEQYFGPGTRLTVT.

About this clone itself: This could be a read error, since a much larger clone is one nucleotide away. Other DNA sequences of this sample code for an identical CDR3. The chain couples TRBV15 to TRBJ2-7, with D perhaps TRBD2 (5 bases). This CDR3 spans 14 amino acids. Looked up from germline, CDR1 is LNHNV and CDR2 is YYDKDF (reference sequence). CDR3 protein: CATSEGLSAYEQYF. The CDR3, as DNA: TGTGCCACCAGCGAGGGCCTCTCCGCGTACGAACAGTACTTC.

The rearrangement links TRBV2 to TRBJ2-7, with D tentatively TRBD1 (6 bases). Germline V lookup: CDR1 SNHLY, CDR2 FYNNEI. The CDR3 is made up of 16 amino acids. V was clipped by 7 bases and J by 3 bases, with 22 bases between them. The CDR3 DNA sequence: TGTGCCAGCACTCCAAGGGGCAGGGGAAAGGACTACGAGCAGTACTTC. Its translation is CASTPRGRGKDYEQYF.

J is TRBJ2-3 and V is TRBV9; 8 positions match TRBD2. Germline V gene lookup returns CDR1 SGDLS and CDR2 YYNGEE. The V segment lost 0 bases and the J segment 4 bases; nucleotides outside the gene matches: 4. This CDR3 comprises 15 residues. The CDR3 nucleotides read TGTGCCAGCAGCGTAGACCGGGAGGGCTCAGATACGCAGTATTTT. Its protein is CASSVDREGSDTQYF.

This chain connects TRBV30 to TRBJ2-5, with TRBD1 matching over 10 bases. Germline loops: CDR1 GTSNPN, CDR2 SVGIG (reference sequence). Trimming at V came to 4 bases and at J to 6 bases, leaving 8 bases not matched to a gene. This CDR3 contains 14 residues. Here the CDR3 reads CAWMGQGKGKTQYF. As DNA, the CDR3 is TGTGCCTGGATGGGACAGGGGAAGGGAAAGACCCAGTACTTC.

The chain is built from TRBV7-2 and TRBJ2-5; 7 bases match TRBD2. The CDR3 length is 15 residues. The germline CDR1 and CDR2 sequences are SGHTA and FQGNSA. J lost 3 bases, V lost 3 bases, and 7 bases had no gene match. The CDR3 DNA reads as TGTGCCAGCAGCTTGAGATGGGGAGGGGAAGAGACCCAGTACTTC. Residues: CASSLRWGGEETQYF.